This is a list of T cell receptor beta chains from one sample in a study of early T cells in non-severe SARS-CoV-2 infection. TCRdb processed the 5' RACE reads anew with MiXCR; each CDR3 protein has one entry. The table has tens of thousands of distinct CDR3 sequences, approximately 5.3% seen once. The source material was whole blood. Receptors originate from an adult who was a healthcare worker with PCR-confirmed SARS-CoV-2 infection or an uninfected control (not recorded which). Each CDR3 is given with its conserved first and last residue. A D gene is named only where the DNA matches it firmly. Not every row has a clone size; where given, it reads once, few, many or a size class.

j_gene,d_gene,len,abundance,v_gene,CDR3nt,CDR3aa
TRBJ2-5,NA,12,many,TRBV20-1,TGCAGTGCTAAGGGGGTCGTGGAGACCCAGTACTTC,CSAKGVVETQYF
TRBJ2-7,NA,14,many,TRBV4-2,TGTGCCAGCAGCCAAGACCCGGACCCCTACGAGCAGTACTTC,CASSQDPDPYEQYF
TRBJ1-2,NA,15,many,TRBV4-3,TGCGCCAGCAGCCAAGTTTCGGGGTCTAACTATGGCTACACCTTC,CASSQVSGSNYGYTF
TRBJ2-1,NA,14,many,TRBV5-6,TGTGCCAGCAGCTTGTTCGCAGAGCACAATGAGCAGTTCTTC,CASSLFAEHNEQFF
TRBJ1-4,NA,15,medium-sized,TRBV7-9,TGTGCCAGCAGCCCTGACGGTCCCGGCGGTGAAAAACTGTTTTTT,CASSPDGPGGEKLFF
TRBJ2-5,NA,12,NA,TRBV12-3/TRBV12-4,TGTGCCAGCAGTTTTAGTGTCGAGACCCAGTACTTC,CASSFSVETQYF
TRBJ2-2,NA,17,many,TRBV6-5,TGTGCCAGCAGTCATAAAGGAGGTGGTGCTAACACCGGGGAGCTGTTTTTT,CASSHKGGGANTGELFF
TRBJ2-3,TRBD1,16,many,TRBV6-2/TRBV6-3,TGTGCCAGCAGTGCACGACAGGGATTGAGCACAGATACGCAGTATTTT,CASSARQGLSTDTQYF
TRBJ2-2,NA,15,NA,TRBV7-8,TGTGCCAGCAGCTTGACCGGGGGGCAGACCGGGGAGCTGTTTTTT,CASSLTGGQTGELFF
TRBJ2-1,NA,14,few,TRBV28,TGTGCCAGCAGTTTAGTTGGGCCCTACAATGAGCAGTTCTTC,CASSLVGPYNEQFF
TRBJ1-4,TRBD1,15,few,TRBV6-5,TGTGCCAGCAGTTACTCGGACAGGGGTGATGAAAAACTGTTTTTT,CASSYSDRGDEKLFF
TRBJ2-6,NA,19,many,TRBV4-3,TGCGCCAGCAGCCCGCAAGAAGGACCGGGTCTCACTGGGGCCAACGTCCTGACTTTC,CASSPQEGPGLTGANVLTF
TRBJ2-3,NA,10,many,TRBV29-1,TGCAGCGTTGAAGGAGATACGCAGTATTTT,CSVEGDTQYF
TRBJ2-3,TRBD2,13,many,TRBV20-1,TGCAGTGCTAGCGGGGGGGGCACAGATACGCAGTATTTT,CSASGGGTDTQYF
TRBJ1-1,NA,13,many,TRBV20-1,TGCAGTGCTAGAGATGTCCAGGGCCGGCAAGCTTTCTTT,CSARDVQGRQAFF
TRBJ2-2,NA,15,few,TRBV12-3/TRBV12-4,TGTGCCAGCAGTTTACCGGGGGCACGGACCGGGGAGCTGTTTTTT,CASSLPGARTGELFF
TRBJ2-5,TRBD1,17,many,TRBV2,TGTGCCAGCAGTGAGGCTGGAGGAGGACAGGGTCGAGAGACCCAGTACTTC,CASSEAGGGQGRETQYF
TRBJ2-7,NA,15,many,TRBV6-6,TGTGCCAGCAGTTACCCCGGGACGGATGCCTACGAGCAGTACTTC,CASSYPGTDAYEQYF
TRBJ2-1,NA,13,many,TRBV2,TGTGCCAGCAGCACCGAACGGAACAATGAGCAGTTCTTC,CASSTERNNEQFF
TRBJ2-5,TRBD2,17,NA,TRBV7-9,TGTGCCAGCAGCTTAGGGTCTGTGGGACTAGGGACAGAGACCCAGTACTTC,CASSLGSVGLGTETQYF
TRBJ2-7,TRBD2,14,many,TRBV5-1,TGCGCCAGCAGTAATCTAGCGGAGCCCTACGAGCAGTACTTC,CASSNLAEPYEQYF
TRBJ2-3,TRBD2,15,NA,TRBV9,TGTGCCAGCAGCGTGAAAACTAGCGTCCCGAATACGCAGTATTTT,CASSVKTSVPNTQYF
TRBJ2-7,NA,13,many,TRBV5-1,TGCGCCAGCAGCCAAACCGACATCTACGAGCAGTACTTC,CASSQTDIYEQYF
TRBJ2-7,NA,14,many,TRBV6-5,TGTGCCAGCAGACCCCAGGAGGGGATCTACGAGCAGTACTTC,CASRPQEGIYEQYF
TRBJ2-7,NA,14,many,TRBV20-1,TGCAGTGCCAGAGGAGGACATAACTCGTACGAGCAGTACTTC,CSARGGHNSYEQYF
TRBJ2-3,TRBD2,16,few,TRBV7-6,TGTGCCAGCAGCACATCACTAGCGGGGGCTGGAGATACGCAGTATTTT,CASSTSLAGAGDTQYF
TRBJ2-2,NA,16,NA,TRBV5-6,TGTGCCAGCAGATGGGAAGGGAGCACCCGAACCGGGGAGCTGTTTTTT,CASRWEGSTRTGELFF
TRBJ2-7,NA,13,many,TRBV28,TGTGCCAGCAGTCTCGGGACTTTCTACGAGCAGTACTTC,CASSLGTFYEQYF
TRBJ2-3,NA,15,NA,TRBV7-8,TGTGCCAGCAGCTTGGTTGGACACTCCACAGATACGCAGTATTTT,CASSLVGHSTDTQYF
TRBJ1-2,NA,12,NA,TRBV18,TGTGCCAGCTCACCGATACAGGGTGGCTACACCTTC,CASSPIQGGYTF
TRBJ2-1,TRBD2,15,NA,TRBV2,TGTGCCAGCAGTGAAGATCGGGCTAGCGGGAGGATGCAGTTCTTC,CASSEDRASGRMQFF
TRBJ2-7,NA,13,many,TRBV7-6,TGTGCCAGCAGCTTAGACAGCTCCTACGAGCAGTACTTC,CASSLDSSYEQYF
TRBJ2-1,NA,14,many,TRBV11-3,TGTGCCAGCAGCTTACGTTTCTCCTACAATGAGCAGTTCTTC,CASSLRFSYNEQFF
TRBJ1-5,TRBD1,13,NA,TRBV19,TGTGCCAGTAGGTGGGACAGGGCCCAGCCCCAGCATTTT,CASRWDRAQPQHF
TRBJ1-1,NA,17,NA,TRBV4-2,TGTGCCAGCAGCCAAGATTGGTGGAGGGACGCGACCACTGAAGCTTTCTTT,CASSQDWWRDATTEAFF
TRBJ1-2,TRBD1,16,many,TRBV3-1,TGTGCCAGCAGCCAAGGAAGGGACAGGGATCGCTATGGCTACACCTTC,CASSQGRDRDRYGYTF
TRBJ2-3,NA,16,many,TRBV4-2,TGTGCCAGCAGCCAAGATTGGCTTGAGCCGGGAGATACGCAGTATTTT,CASSQDWLEPGDTQYF